The 29 T cell receptor beta chains in this list originate from one sample, sequenced in a study of cytomegalovirus exposure and HLA in healthy donors. Amplification used 60 Vbeta primers and 13 Jbeta primers. Profiling relied on immunoSEQ multiplex PCR, and the TCRdb table lists in-frame clones only, not all of them. Altogether 150,000 to 200,000 clones are present, roughly 80% being singletons, with the ten largest covering over 0.65%. What was sequenced was PBMCs. The receptors were sampled from a woman aged 18-29 years in good health and CMV-seronegative.

In nucleotides, the CDR3 is TGTGCCAGCAGAATAGCGGAGTTAGGGACCGGGGAGCTGTTTTTT. Protein: CASRIAELGTGELFF. The V and J genes are TRBV2 and TRBJ2-2, with D possibly being TRBD2 (6 bases). Germline CDR1 and CDR2: SNHLY and FYNNEI. Trimming stripped 6 bases from V and 5 bases from J, with 16 bases between. CDR3 length equals 15 residues.

To note about this clone: Within the sample, other DNA sequences also encode this same CDR3. The chain combines TRBV19 with TRBJ1-5; 10 bases line up with TRBD1. V gave up 5 bases and J gave up 7 bases; unmatched junction bases: 2. The CDR3 is 13 residues long. CDR1 and CDR2 from the germline V gene are LNHDA and SQIVND (reference sequence). CDR3 in amino acids: CASSGTGDQPQHF. CDR3 coding DNA: TGTGCCAGTAGTGGGACAGGGGACCAGCCCCAGCATTTT.

This rearrangement joins TRBV30 to TRBJ1-2; D unclear. V lost 7 bases and J lost 4, with 16 bases in between. This CDR3 region has 13 residues. The V gene's germline CDR1 is GTSNPN and CDR2 SVGIG (reference sequence). The CDR3 loop reads CAFADGLGYGYTF. In DNA, the CDR3 is TGTGCCTTTGCCGACGGACTTGGCTATGGCTACACCTTC.

The chain couples TRBV30 to TRBJ2-5; tentatively, D is TRBD1 (5 bases). CDR1 is GTSNPN, CDR2 SVGIG, per germline (reference sequence). V lost 5 bases, J lost 3 bases, and 13 bases lay in between. This CDR3 spans 13 amino acids. CDR3 residues: CAWWTTIKETQYF. CDR3 DNA sequence: TGTGCCTGGTGGACAACTATTAAAGAGACCCAGTACTTC.

This sequence joins TRBV28 and TRBJ2-4, with D perhaps matching TRBD1 (5 bases). The CDR3 has 13 amino acids. Germline V gene data show CDR1 as MDHEN and CDR2 as SYDVKM. Trimming cost V 6 bases and J 7 bases, with 13 bases left between them. The CDR3 DNA follows: TGTGCCAGCAGGGCAGGGATGGCGAACATTCAGTACTTC. It codes for CASRAGMANIQYF.

CDR3 nucleotides: TGTGCCAGCAGCGTAGGAAGGGAACAGGCGAACACTGAAGCTTTCTTT. It is translated as CASSVGREQANTEAFF. The genes are TRBV9 and TRBJ1-1, with a possible D match to TRBD1 (5 bases). CDR3 length: 16 residues. Germline-derived CDR1 and CDR2 are SGDLS and YYNGEE. V shed 0 bases and J shed 1 base, with 13 bases lying between them.

The rearrangement links TRBV19 to TRBJ2-2, with D maybe TRBD2 (6 bases). V lost 5 bases, J lost 10 bases, and 17 bases lay in between. The germline V gene encodes CDR1 LNHDA and CDR2 SQIVND (reference sequence). This CDR3 has 14 residues. The CDR3 DNA reads TGTGCCAGTAGTCGGGACTGGTCCCCCGTGGAGCTGTTTTTT. Translation gives CASSRDWSPVELFF.

J is TRBJ1-2 and V is TRBV19, with a possible D match to TRBD1 (6 bases). CDR1 is LNHDA and CDR2 is SQIVND in the germline V gene (reference sequence). V was shortened by 3 bases and J by 5 bases, with 16 bases between the two germline ends. This CDR3 spans 15 amino acids. The CDR3 DNA reads TGTGCCAGTAGTATCCAAGGTCCCCAGGGGTATGGCTACACCTTC. Translation gives CASSIQGPQGYGYTF.

The V and J genes are TRBV4-3 and TRBJ2-7; 7 bases are shared with TRBD1. This CDR3 is built from 17 residues. Trimming removed 1 base from V and 3 bases from J; junction bases left unmatched: 12. The germline V gene encodes CDR1 LGHNA and CDR2 YSLEER. DNA for the CDR3: TGCGCCAGCAGCCAAGGGCCCCCGAAGGGGGCCAGCTACGAGCAGTACTTC. It is translated as CASSQGPPKGASYEQYF.

This chain uses TRBV2 with TRBJ2-7; 7 nucleotides agree with TRBD1. V dropped 6 bases and J dropped 4; count of bases not matched to a gene: 9. The germline CDR1 and CDR2 sequences are SNHLY and FYNNEI. CDR3 length equals 14 residues. The CDR3 sequence: CASRRGDRDYEQYF. DNA for the CDR3: TGTGCCAGCAGGAGGGGAGACAGGGATTACGAGCAGTACTTC.

The chain carries TRBV5-6 and TRBJ2-1; 7 bases agree with TRBD1. This CDR3 has 16 amino acids. Germline assignment: CDR1 SGHDT and CDR2 YYEEEE. The trim removed 1 base at V and 2 bases at J, leaving 6 bases unmatched. The CDR3 DNA reads TGTGCCAGCAGCTTGTCGCCGACAGGGCCCTACAATGAGCAGTTCTTC. It codes for CASSLSPTGPYNEQFF.

This chain connects TRBV7-9 to TRBJ2-7, with a possible D match to TRBD2 (6 bases). The germline gives CDR1 SEHNR, CDR2 FQNEAQ (reference sequence). The V end was cut by 2 bases, the J end by 5 bases, with 16 bases between. This CDR3 has 15 amino acids. The CDR3 DNA reads TGTGCCAGCAGCTTAACCGGGACCCGGACTAACGAGCAGTACTTC. This translates into CASSLTGTRTNEQYF. Using reference TRBV7-9 and TRBJ2-7 for the parts outside the CDR3, the full variable domain is DTGVSQNPRHKITKRGQNVTFRCDPISEHNRLYWYRQTLGQGPEFLTYFQNEAQLEKSRLLSDRFSAERPKGSFSTLEIQRTEQGDSAMYLCASSLTGTRTNEQYFGPGTRLTVT.

In DNA form, the CDR3 reads TGTGCCAGCTCACAATCAGTTGAAGCTTTCTTT. It translates to CASSQSVEAFF. V is TRBV18 and J is TRBJ1-1; unclear D gene. Germline lookup yields CDR1 KGHSH and CDR2 LQKENI. This CDR3 has 11 residues. With 4 bases removed from V and 7 bases from J, the gap between germline ends came to 7 bases. The variable domain in full, completed from reference TRBV18 and TRBJ1-1, reads NAGVMQNPRHLVRRRGQEARLRCSPMKGHSHVYWYRQLPEEGLKFMVYLQKENIIDESGMPKERFSAEFPKEGPSILRIQQVVRGDSAAYFCASSQSVEAFFGQGTRLTVV.

On this clone itself: One end of the junction fails to match germline, which may point to a read error. This rearrangement joins TRBV7-9 to TRBJ2-1, with TRBD2 identical over 9 bases. This CDR3 region has 14 residues. Germline loops: CDR1 SEHNR, CDR2 FQNEAQ (reference sequence). The CDR3 DNA reads as TGTTCCAGCAGCGAGACTAGCGGTTACAATGAGCAGTTCTTC. Translating it yields CSSSETSGYNEQFF.

Only a few counts were recorded for this clone. J is TRBJ2-3 and V is TRBV28; D unclear. The CDR3 is 14 residues long. V was trimmed by 4 bases and J by 1 base, leaving 9 bases between them. The germline V gene encodes CDR1 MDHEN and CDR2 SYDVKM. This chain's CDR3 is CASSSYRGTDTQYF. For the CDR3, the DNA is TGTGCCAGCAGTTCCTATCGCGGCACAGATACGCAGTATTTT.

The gene calls are TRBV5-6 and TRBJ2-5; TRBD2 matches 11 bases. The J call could be wrong; TRBJ2-7 is a better fit for the DNA end. CDR3 length: 17 amino acids. Per the germline V gene, CDR1 is SGHDT and CDR2 is YYEEEE. The chain's CDR3 is CASSKRVAGGITYEQYF. In DNA, the CDR3 is TGTGCCAGCAGCAAACGGGTAGCGGGAGGGATCACCTACGAGCAGTACTTC.

In DNA, the CDR3 is TGTGCCAGCAGTGAACCAAGGGGGAACACTGAAGCTTTCTTT. It specifies CASSEPRGNTEAFF. The chain has TRBV2 and TRBJ1-1; D may be TRBD1 (5 bases). Germline lookup yields CDR1 SNHLY and CDR2 FYNNEI. CDR3 size: 14 residues. V lost 2 bases to trimming and J lost 1 base, with 8 bases between them.

V gene TRBV30 combines with J gene TRBJ1-4, with D perhaps matching TRBD1 (5 bases). V lost 4 bases and J 10 bases, leaving 10 bases between the germline ends. This CDR3 contains 11 residues. The germline V gene has CDR1 GTSNPN and CDR2 SVGIG (reference sequence). The CDR3 is CAWMRGRKLFF. DNA of the CDR3: TGTGCCTGGATGCGGGGACGAAAACTGTTTTTT. The entire variable domain, with the rest obtained from reference TRBV30 and TRBJ1-4, is as follows: SQTIHQWPATLVQPVGSPLSLECTVEGTSNPNLYWYRQAAGRGLQLLFYSVGIGQISSEVPQNLSASRPQDRQFILSSKKLLLSDSGFYLCAWMRGRKLFFGSGTQLSVL.

The gene calls are TRBV15 and TRBJ2-5, with 8 bases lining up with TRBD2. CDR1 and CDR2 from the germline V gene are LNHNV and YYDKDF (reference sequence). After removal of 0 bases from V and 7 bases from J, the junction contained 16 bases not matched to a gene. The CDR3 extends over 18 amino acids. The CDR3 is CATSRDFLAGSPGGTQYF. The CDR3 DNA reads TGTGCCACCAGCAGAGATTTTCTAGCGGGCTCCCCGGGGGGGACCCAGTACTTC.

V usage is TRBV11-2 and J usage is TRBJ2-7; D gene ambiguous. Looked up from germline, CDR1 is SGHAT and CDR2 is FQNNGV. V was pared by 5 bases and J by 3 bases, with 17 bases between. The CDR3 extends over 15 amino acids. The CDR3 DNA follows: TGTGCCAGCAGCCTTGACTCACAAATCAGCTACGAGCAGTACTTC. This codes for CASSLDSQISYEQYF. The entire variable domain, with the rest obtained from reference TRBV11-2 and TRBJ2-7, is as follows: EAGVAQSPRYKIIEKRQSVAFWCNPISGHATLYWYQQILGQGPKLLIQFQNNGVVDDSQLPKDRFSAERLKGVDSTLKIQPAKLEDSAVYLCASSLDSQISYEQYFGPGTRLTVT.

The chain combines TRBV6-6 with TRBJ2-5; D unclear. The J call could be wrong; TRBJ2-7 is a better fit for the DNA end. The CDR3 has 15 amino acids. Germline CDR1 is MNHNY and CDR2 is SVGAGI (reference sequence). Written as DNA, the CDR3 is TGTGCCAGCAGTTACTCGATCCTAGTCGGCGGCGAGCAGTACTTC. It specifies CASSYSILVGGEQYF.

The chain links TRBV18 to TRBJ2-5; D is perhaps TRBD2 (5 bases). The CDR3 has 17 residues. V lost 3 bases, J lost 5 bases, and 22 bases lay in between. Germline lookup yields CDR1 KGHSH and CDR2 LQKENI. CDR3 residues: CASSPGSAWLPSETQYF. The CDR3 DNA reads TGTGCCAGCTCACCGGGGAGCGCTTGGCTTCCATCCGAGACCCAGTACTTC.

The genes are TRBV7-2 and TRBJ1-4, with D unresolved. Germline V gives CDR1 SGHTA, CDR2 FQGNSA. V lost 5 bases, J lost 7 bases, and 17 bases lay in between. CDR3 length: 15 amino acids. CDR3 in DNA: TGTGCCAGCAGCCAGACATGGGAAGGGAGTGAAAAACTGTTTTTT. Its protein product is CASSQTWEGSEKLFF. Based on the CDR3 plus reference TRBV7-2 and TRBJ1-4, the full variable domain is GAGVSQSPSNKVTEKGKDVELRCDPISGHTALYWYRQSLGQGLEFLIYFQGNSAPDKSGLPSDRFSAERTGGSVSTLTIQRTQQEDSAVYLCASSQTWEGSEKLFFGSGTQLSVL.

The chain employs TRBV28 and TRBJ2-7; D is uncertain. V lost 4 bases and J 3 bases, leaving 10 bases between the germline ends. The CDR3 covers 13 residues. Germline assignment: CDR1 MDHEN and CDR2 SYDVKM. CDR3 region: CASSSQVNYEQYF. CDR3 in DNA: TGTGCCAGCAGTTCTCAGGTAAACTACGAGCAGTACTTC.

DNA for the CDR3: TGTGCCAGCAGCTTAGCCCAATTACTCTCCATGAACACTGAAGCTTTCTTT. Protein product: CASSLAQLLSMNTEAFF. The chain recombines TRBV7-8 with TRBJ1-1; D is unresolved. Germline V gene sequence: CDR1 SGHVS, CDR2 FQNEAQ. The V gene lost 0 bases and the J gene lost 0 bases, with 14 bases spanning the gap. CDR3 length: 17 amino acids.

CDR3 in amino acids: CASSSGHLGPYGYTF. As DNA, the CDR3 is TGTGCCAGCAGTTCGGGACACCTCGGGCCCTATGGCTACACCTTC. The chain joins TRBV28 to TRBJ1-2, with D possibly TRBD1 on 6 matching bases. Trimming cost V 4 bases and J 4 bases, with 16 bases left between them. This CDR3 has 15 amino acids. CDR1 is MDHEN, CDR2 SYDVKM, per germline.

The chain joins TRBV5-4 to TRBJ1-4; 8 bases align to TRBD1. CDR3 length: 16 amino acids. Trimming took 4 bases from V and 8 from J; bases not matched to a gene: 13. Germline V gene sequence: CDR1 SGHNT, CDR2 YYREEE (reference sequence). In DNA form, the CDR3 reads TGTGCCAGCAGCAGACGTACGACAGGGGTTGAAGAAAAACTGTTTTTT. This translates into CASSRRTTGVEEKLFF.

The chain links TRBV5-4 to TRBJ2-7; the match to TRBD2 covers 8 bases. This CDR3 contains 14 residues. V shed 3 bases and J 5 bases; nucleotides not matched to a gene: 7. Germline CDR1 SGHNT, CDR2 YYREEE (reference sequence). In nucleotides, the CDR3 is TGTGCCAGCAGCTCCTGGACTAGCAGTGACGAGCAGTACTTC. This sequence encodes CASSSWTSSDEQYF.

The chain uses TRBV28 and TRBJ2-7; 10 bases line up with TRBD2. Germline V gives CDR1 MDHEN, CDR2 SYDVKM. The ends lost 5 bases at V and 7 bases at J; junction bases unmatched: 8. This CDR3 has 14 amino acids. In DNA form, the CDR3 reads TGTGCCAGCAGTAAAAGCGGGAGGGCGCGGGAGCAGTACTTC. Translated, it gives CASSKSGRAREQYF. Variable domain in full (rest from reference TRBV28 and TRBJ2-7): DVKVTQSSRYLVKRTGEKVFLECVQDMDHENMFWYRQDPGLGLRLIYFSYDVKMKEKGDIPEGYSVSREKKERFSLILESASTNQTSMYLCASSKSGRAREQYFGPGTRLTVT.